The rows below give T cell receptor beta chains drawn from one sample of a study of graft-versus-host responses after intestinal transplantation. These receptors are not linked to any known antigen. The method was immunoSEQ multiplex PCR; TCRdb's version includes in-frame clones alone and lacks a portion of them. The sample contains just over 95,000 clones, roughly nine tenths of which appear only once. The sequencing used unstimulated CD4+ T cells sorted from spleen or lymph node cells, collected before intestinal transplant. All receptors come from a human donor who received an intestinal transplant. Each CDR3 is given with its conserved first and last residue. A D gene is named only where the DNA matches it firmly.

d_call: NA
v_call: TRBV6-1
cdr3_aa: CASSERGGETQYF

d_call: TRBD1
v_call: TRBV23-1
cdr3_aa: CASSRGQEDNEQFF

d_call: NA
v_call: TRBV15
cdr3_aa: CATSRDWRGRDNEKLFF

d_call: TRBD1
v_call: TRBV7-8
cdr3_aa: CASSLASRTGPYEQYF

d_call: NA
v_call: TRBV4-3
cdr3_aa: CASSQDLGDQPQHF

d_call: NA
v_call: TRBV9
cdr3_aa: CASSVGSSPNEQFF

d_call: TRBD2
v_call: TRBV2
cdr3_aa: CASSGPSGRAGSGELFF

d_call: NA
v_call: TRBV13
cdr3_aa: CASSWRQTPFYGYTF

d_call: NA
v_call: TRBV21-1
cdr3_aa: CASSGHPPGKGGNQPQHF

d_call: TRBD1
v_call: TRBV6-5
cdr3_aa: CASSWGQTANTEAFF

d_call: NA
v_call: TRBV30
cdr3_aa: CAWSVGGSPETQYF

d_call: TRBD2
v_call: TRBV11-3
cdr3_aa: CASSLGLAEYNEQFF

d_call: NA
v_call: TRBV11-2
cdr3_aa: CASSSYYEQYF

d_call: NA
v_call: TRBV7-2
cdr3_aa: CASSLDGGETQYF

d_call: NA
v_call: TRBV19
cdr3_aa: CASIKKGDGTEAFF

d_call: NA
v_call: TRBV19
cdr3_aa: CASFAGLPGNTIYF

d_call: NA
v_call: TRBV18
cdr3_aa: CASSPPGGTEAFF

d_call: NA
v_call: TRBV12-2
cdr3_aa: CASRLAPKWEQYF

d_call: TRBD2
v_call: TRBV5-1
cdr3_aa: CASSFRTGTSGHTGELFF

d_call: TRBD2
v_call: TRBV9
cdr3_aa: CASSVGAGGSDTQYF

d_call: TRBD1
v_call: TRBV29-1
cdr3_aa: CSVVGTGGTEAFF

d_call: TRBD1
v_call: TRBV2
cdr3_aa: CASKSQGDSNQPQHF